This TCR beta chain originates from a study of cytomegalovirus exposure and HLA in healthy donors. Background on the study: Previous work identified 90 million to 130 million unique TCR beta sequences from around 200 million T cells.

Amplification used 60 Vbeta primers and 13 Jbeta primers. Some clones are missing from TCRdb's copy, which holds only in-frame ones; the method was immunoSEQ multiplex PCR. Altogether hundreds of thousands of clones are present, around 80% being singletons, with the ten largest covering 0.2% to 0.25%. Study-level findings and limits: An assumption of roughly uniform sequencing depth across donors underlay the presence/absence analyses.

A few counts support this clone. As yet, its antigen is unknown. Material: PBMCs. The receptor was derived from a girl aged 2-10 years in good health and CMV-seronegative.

The CDR3 sequence: CAISDSQGAWETQYF. In DNA form, the CDR3 reads TGTGCCATCAGTGATTCCCAGGGGGCATGGGAGACCCAGTACTTC. V is TRBV10-3 and J is TRBJ2-5; 8 nucleotides match TRBD1. The V gene end was trimmed by 3 bases and the J gene end by 5 bases; junction bases not matched to a gene: 8. This CDR3 has 15 amino acids. Germline V lookup: CDR1 ENHRY, CDR2 SYGVKD.